These T cell receptor beta chains were read from a single sample in a study of shared clonotypes between healthy human individuals. Generated by immunoSEQ multiplex PCR, the TCRdb table keeps only in-frame clones and is missing some. The sample lists about 530,000 clones, nearly 80% occurring once. The source material was PBMCs. The receptors were gathered from a woman aged 40 to 49 in good health. Some clones in this sample may be carry-over from other donors' samples. The CDR3 runs from the conserved cysteine through the conserved F or W. The D gene is left open where the match is weak. Expanded clones get a size class; other rows say once, few or many, or leave the size out.

CDR3 protein: CATSRRRVRYADTQYF; CDR3 DNA: TGTGCCACCAGCAGACGCAGGGTTAGGTACGCAGATACGCAGTATTTT; D gene: NA; J gene: TRBJ2-3; V gene: TRBV15; clone size: NA
CDR3 protein: CASSITGNTGELFF; CDR3 DNA: TGTGCCAGTAGTATAACAGGGAACACCGGGGAGCTGTTTTTT; D gene: NA; J gene: TRBJ2-2; V gene: TRBV19; clone size: NA
CDR3 protein: CATSRGTSGITDTQYF; CDR3 DNA: TGTGCCACCAGCAGAGGAACTAGCGGGATCACAGATACGCAGTATTTT; D gene: TRBD2; J gene: TRBJ2-3; V gene: TRBV15; clone size: NA
CDR3 protein: CASSVVGGNNEQFF; CDR3 DNA: TGTGCCAGCAGCGTAGTGGGAGGAAACAATGAGCAGTTCTTC; D gene: NA; J gene: TRBJ2-1; V gene: TRBV9; clone size: few
CDR3 protein: CASRAGLAGEQFF; CDR3 DNA: TGCGCCAGCAGGGCTGGACTAGCGGGGGAGCAGTTCTTC; D gene: TRBD2; J gene: TRBJ2-1; V gene: TRBV10-1; clone size: NA
CDR3 protein: CASSLAVPTDTQYF; CDR3 DNA: TGTGCCAGCAGTCTAGCGGTCCCCACAGATACGCAGTATTTT; D gene: TRBD2; J gene: TRBJ2-3; V gene: TRBV2; clone size: once
CDR3 protein: CATSSPGTGVLEQFF; CDR3 DNA: TGTGCCACCAGCAGCCCCGGGACTGGGGTTTTGGAGCAGTTCTTC; D gene: NA; J gene: TRBJ2-1; V gene: TRBV15; clone size: NA
CDR3 protein: CASSLETGVGTQYF; CDR3 DNA: TGTGCCAGCAGCTTGGAAACAGGGGTCGGTACGCAGTATTTT; D gene: TRBD1; J gene: TRBJ2-3; V gene: TRBV5-6; clone size: once
CDR3 protein: CASSVGVQPSSGNTIYF; CDR3 DNA: TGTGCCAGCAGCGTAGGGGTTCAGCCTTCCTCTGGAAACACCATATATTTT; D gene: NA; J gene: TRBJ1-3; V gene: TRBV9; clone size: NA
CDR3 protein: CAISAGAYSTDTQYF; CDR3 DNA: TGTGCCATCAGTGCAGGAGCCTACAGCACAGATACGCAGTATTTT; D gene: NA; J gene: TRBJ2-3; V gene: TRBV10-3; clone size: NA
CDR3 protein: CASSPSQGSGEQYF; CDR3 DNA: TGTGCCAGCAGCCCCTCGCAGGGGTCAGGAGAGCAGTACTTC; D gene: NA; J gene: TRBJ2-7; V gene: TRBV5-4; clone size: NA
CDR3 protein: CASRSQPNQPQHF; CDR3 DNA: TGTGCCAGCAGAAGCCAGCCCAATCAGCCCCAGCATTTT; D gene: NA; J gene: TRBJ1-5; V gene: TRBV2; clone size: NA
CDR3 protein: CASSLVTVNTEAFF; CDR3 DNA: TGTGCCAGCAGCTTGGTGACGGTGAACACTGAAGCTTTCTTT; D gene: NA; J gene: TRBJ1-1; V gene: TRBV5-6; clone size: NA
CDR3 protein: CASSLWAESYEQYF; CDR3 DNA: TGTGCCAGCAGCTTGTGGGCTGAATCCTACGAGCAGTACTTC; D gene: NA; J gene: TRBJ2-7; V gene: TRBV5-5; clone size: NA
CDR3 protein: CASSFGTGLAYEQYF; CDR3 DNA: TGTGCCAGTAGTTTCGGGACAGGACTAGCCTACGAGCAGTACTTC; D gene: NA; J gene: TRBJ2-7; V gene: TRBV19; clone size: NA